The next 30 T cell receptor beta chains were all read from a single sample in a study of blood T cell repertoires in COVID-19. TCRdb keeps only in-frame clones here, not all; method: immunoSEQ multiplex PCR. This sample yields tens of thousands of clones, of which 83% are seen a single time; roughly two fifths belongs to the top ten. Sequencing used peripheral blood. These receptors all stem from a man older than 75 with acute or convalescent COVID-19.

This chain joins TRBV12-3 or TRBV12-4 and TRBJ1-4; the D is unclear. The CDR3 is 12 amino acids. Between the trimmed V and J ends, which lost 9 bases and 7 bases, there was a span of 12 bases. CDR3 DNA: TGTGCCAGTAACCACATTGGTGAAAAACTGTTTTTT. Translation: CASNHIGEKLFF.

The J gene is TRBJ1-1, the V gene TRBV5-1; possibly TRBD1 for D (5 bases). V lost 5 bases, J lost 13 bases, and 27 bases lay in between. CDR1 is SGHRS, CDR2 YFSETQ, per germline. The CDR3 spans 15 residues. The DNA for the CDR3 is TGCGCCAGCAGACCTGTGTACAGGTCGACCCGGAAGGGTTTCTTT. Its protein is CASRPVYRSTRKGFF. Full variable domain (rest looked up from reference TRBV5-1 and TRBJ1-1): KAGVTQTPRYLIKTRGQQVTLSCSPISGHRSVSWYQQTPGQGLQFLFEYFSETQRNKGNFPGRFSGRQFSNSRSEMNVSTLELGDSALYLCASRPVYRSTRKGFFGQGTRLTVV.

V is TRBV3-1 (or the pseudogene TRBV3-2) and J is TRBJ2-2; 12 positions match TRBD2. Germline V gene sequence: CDR1 LGHDT, CDR2 YNNKEL (reference sequence). J gave up 6 bases and V 4 bases, and 6 bases lay outside the gene matches. This CDR3 comprises 16 residues. The CDR3 nucleotides read TGTGCCAGCAGCCCTCGACTAGCGGGAGCATCCGGGGAGCTGTTTTTT. Translating gives CASSPRLAGASGELFF.

This clone was recorded only once. V usage is TRBV4-3 and J usage is TRBJ1-3, with D hard to call. Germline CDR1 LGHNA, CDR2 YSLEER. Trimming cost V 1 base and J 4 bases, with 11 bases left between them. This CDR3 contains 15 residues. CDR3 amino acids: CASSQAPGSGNTIYF. CDR3 DNA: TGCGCCAGCAGCCAAGCCCCAGGAAGCGGAAACACCATATATTTT.

This clone is a singleton in its sample. The chain has TRBV7-3 and TRBJ2-3, with D possibly matching TRBD2 (5 bases). The CDR3 spans 15 residues. CDR1 and CDR2 from the germline V gene are SGHTA and FQGTGA. V lost 4 bases and J lost 6, with 17 bases in between. The CDR3 spells CASSSSRGPADTQYF. The DNA for the CDR3 is TGTGCCAGCAGCTCATCCCGGGGTCCCGCGGATACGCAGTATTTT. The variable domain in full, completed from reference TRBV7-3 and TRBJ2-3, reads GAGVSQTPSNKVTEKGKYVELRCDPISGHTALYWYRQSLGQGPEFLIYFQGTGAADDSGLPNDRFFAVRPEGSVSTLKIQRTERGDSAVYLCASSSSRGPADTQYFGPGTRLTVL.

The rearrangement links TRBV6-6 to TRBJ2-7; the match to TRBD1 covers 10 bases. V shed 7 bases, J shed 4 bases, and the junction held 4 bases outside the gene matches. Germline V lookup: CDR1 MNHNY, CDR2 SVGAGI (reference sequence). This CDR3 has 13 residues. CDR3 bases: TGTGCCAGCAACAGGGACAGGGGTTACGAGCAGTACTTC. Protein sequence: CASNRDRGYEQYF.

Only one count was recorded for this clone. The chain combines TRBV6-5 with TRBJ1-1; the match to TRBD1 covers 7 bases. Trimming at V came to 6 bases and at J to 0 bases, leaving 4 bases not matched to a gene. The CDR3 has 14 residues. Germline CDR1 and CDR2: MNHEY and SVGAGI. The CDR3 sequence: CASRKGQLNTEAFF. The DNA of the CDR3 is TGTGCCAGCAGGAAGGGACAGTTGAACACTGAAGCTTTCTTT.

V is TRBV5-5 and J is TRBJ2-5; D is undetermined. Germline assignment: CDR1 SGHKS and CDR2 YYEKEE (reference sequence). The V end was cut by 4 bases, the J end by 10 bases, with 11 bases between. This CDR3 comprises 11 residues. The CDR3 protein is CASSTLGDQYF. The DNA for the CDR3 is TGTGCCAGCAGCACCTTAGGAGACCAGTACTTC.

The chain employs TRBV7-3 and TRBJ2-2; the match to TRBD1 covers 7 bases. CDR1 and CDR2 from the germline V gene are SGHTA and FQGTGA. This CDR3 has 15 residues. Trimming at V came to 3 bases and at J to 4 bases, leaving 5 bases not matched to a gene. The CDR3 here is CASSLSGGGTGELFF. In DNA form, the CDR3 reads TGTGCCAGCAGCTTGTCAGGGGGTGGCACCGGGGAGCTGTTTTTT. The full variable domain, in which reference TRBV7-3 and TRBJ2-2 provide the parts outside the CDR3, is GAGVSQTPSNKVTEKGKYVELRCDPISGHTALYWYRQSLGQGPEFLIYFQGTGAADDSGLPNDRFFAVRPEGSVSTLKIQRTERGDSAVYLCASSLSGGGTGELFFGEGSRLTVL.

The genes are TRBV7-2 and TRBJ1-1; TRBD1 matches at 12 bases. With 1 base clipped from V and 7 bases from J, the junction kept 13 bases outside the gene matches. The CDR3 extends over 18 amino acids. Germline CDR1 SGHTA, CDR2 FQGNSA. The CDR3 region is CASSLVVGGQGARSEAFF. The CDR3 nucleotides are TGTGCCAGCAGCTTAGTTGTGGGGGGACAGGGGGCTCGGAGTGAAGCTTTCTTT.

The CDR3 sequence is CASSDRLAAANTGELFF. CDR3 nucleotides: TGCGCCAGCAGCGATCGACTAGCCGCCGCGAACACCGGGGAGCTGTTTTTT. The rearrangement joins TRBV5-1 to TRBJ2-2; the match to TRBD2 covers 7 bases. Per the germline V gene, CDR1 is SGHRS and CDR2 is YFSETQ. V lost 4 bases to trimming and J lost 0 bases; unmatched junction nucleotides: 9. The CDR3 has 17 residues.

The chain is built from TRBV25-1 and TRBJ1-1, with D possibly TRBD1 on 5 matching bases. This CDR3 is 14 amino acids long. Trimming removed 2 bases at V and 4 bases at J, with 11 bases between. Germline values: CDR1 MGHDK, CDR2 SYGVNS. The CDR3 protein is CASSETGMPTEAFF. CDR3 coding DNA: TGTGCCAGCAGTGAAACAGGTATGCCCACTGAAGCTTTCTTT.

CDR3 loop: CASSLEGEAFF. The CDR3 DNA follows: TGTGCCAGCTCTCTCGAGGGGGAGGCTTTCTTT. The chain employs TRBV18 and TRBJ1-1; weak D call: TRBD1 (6 bases). This CDR3 is 11 amino acids long. Germline V CDR1 and CDR2: KGHSH, LQKENI. The V and J ends lost 6 bases and 11 bases respectively, with 13 bases between them. Using reference TRBV18 and TRBJ1-1 for the parts outside the CDR3, the full variable domain is NAGVMQNPRHLVRRRGQEARLRCSPMKGHSHVYWYRQLPEEGLKFMVYLQKENIIDESGMPKERFSAEFPKEGPSILRIQQVVRGDSAAYFCASSLEGEAFFGQGTRLTVV.

Of note for this clone: At one end, the junction sequence differs from germline, possibly due to a read error. The rearrangement uses TRBV9 and TRBJ2-2; TRBD2 aligns across 9 bases. CDR1 is SGDLS and CDR2 is YYNGEE in the germline V gene. The CDR3 spans 18 residues. As DNA, the CDR3 is TGTGCCCGCAGTTTTTATGGGCCTCGCGGGGGGGGCACCGGGGAGCTGTTTTTT. Encoded protein: CARSFYGPRGGGTGELFF.

Only one count was recorded for this clone. This chain links TRBV2 with TRBJ2-5; 7 nucleotides agree with TRBD1. The V segment lost 5 bases and the J segment 3 bases; nucleotides outside the gene matches: 3. This CDR3 region has 13 residues. Germline V gene lookup returns CDR1 SNHLY and CDR2 FYNNEI. CDR3 loop: CASSTDREETQYF. The CDR3 coding sequence is TGTGCCAGCAGTACCGACAGGGAAGAGACCCAGTACTTC. The complete variable domain, with remaining parts taken from reference TRBV2 and TRBJ2-5, reads EPEVTQTPSHQVTQMGQEVILRCVPISNHLYFYWYRQILGQKVEFLVSFYNNEISEKSEIFDDQFSVERPDGSNFTLKIRSTKLEDSAMYFCASSTDREETQYFGPGTRLLVL.

The rearrangement joins TRBV7-3 to TRBJ1-6; D is uncertain. V lost 0 bases and J 12 bases, leaving 6 bases between the germline ends. The CDR3 is 12 residues long. The germline V gene encodes CDR1 SGHTA and CDR2 FQGTGA. CDR3 DNA: TGTGCCAGCAGCTTAACGGAGGGACCCCTCCACTTT. It codes for CASSLTEGPLHF. The entire variable domain, with the rest obtained from reference TRBV7-3 and TRBJ1-6, is as follows: GAGVSQTPSNKVTEKGKYVELRCDPISGHTALYWYRQSLGQGPEFLIYFQGTGAADDSGLPNDRFFAVRPEGSVSTLKIQRTERGDSAVYLCASSLTEGPLHFGNGTRLTVT.

The chain links TRBV2 to TRBJ2-3; 7 bases agree with TRBD1. The germline V gene encodes CDR1 SNHLY and CDR2 FYNNEI. This CDR3 region has 15 residues. V shed 5 bases, J shed 4 bases, and the junction held 9 bases outside the gene matches. In nucleotides, the CDR3 is TGTGCCAGCAGTTTACTACAGACAGGGTCAGATACGCAGTATTTT. Protein product: CASSLLQTGSDTQYF.

This clone was picked up one time. V is TRBV7-3 and J is TRBJ2-4; D perhaps matches TRBD2 (10 bases). The CDR3 is made up of 15 amino acids. Trimming took off 5 bases at V and 7 bases at J, with 18 bases between the two ends. Germline lookup yields CDR1 SGHTA and CDR2 FQGTGA. The CDR3 DNA follows: TGTGCCAGCAGCCCTAGCGGGGGACAGGGCAACATTCAGTACTTC. Protein product: CASSPSGGQGNIQYF.

The chain combines TRBV6-2 or TRBV6-3 with TRBJ2-7; tentatively, D is TRBD2 (5 bases). The CDR3 totals 12 residues. The V end lost 4 bases, the J end lost 6 bases, and 10 bases lay between the germline ends. Per the germline V gene, CDR1 is MNHEY and CDR2 is SVGEGT. CDR3 protein: CASSSSRFEQYF. CDR3 bases: TGTGCCAGCAGTTCTAGCCGGTTCGAGCAGTACTTC.

J is TRBJ2-3 and V is TRBV29-1; D is uncertain. The CDR3 runs 11 residues. V lost 6 bases, J lost 2 bases, and 6 bases lay in between. Germline loops: CDR1 SQVTM, CDR2 ANQGSEA. The CDR3 region is CSVRSTDTQYF. The DNA for the CDR3 is TGCAGCGTACGGTCCACAGATACGCAGTATTTT.

V and J are TRBV18 and TRBJ2-3; TRBD1 agrees at 7 bases. Per germline, CDR1 KGHSH and CDR2 LQKENI. The CDR3 is 15 residues long. V shed 2 bases, J shed 4 bases, and the junction held 6 bases outside the gene matches. CDR3 sequence: CASSPGQEAADTQYF. CDR3 nucleotide sequence: TGTGCCAGCTCACCAGGACAGGAGGCAGCAGATACGCAGTATTTT.

In its sample, this clone was seen once. This chain connects TRBV11-2 to TRBJ1-1; possibly TRBD1 for D (6 bases). The germline CDR1 and CDR2 sequences are SGHAT and FQNNGV. The CDR3 runs to 14 residues. The V gene lost 5 bases and the J gene lost 6 bases, with 16 bases spanning the gap. DNA of the CDR3: TGTGCCAGCAGCCTCGCAGGGGTTAGGTCTGAAGCTTTCTTT. It is translated as CASSLAGVRSEAFF.

The chain is built from TRBV19 and TRBJ1-5, with unresolved D. CDR3 size: 15 residues. V was trimmed by 0 bases and J by 6 bases, leaving 12 bases between them. CDR1 and CDR2 (germline): LNHDA, SQIVND (reference sequence). CDR3 protein: CASSIDYRILQPQHF. The CDR3, as DNA: TGTGCCAGTAGTATAGATTACCGTATACTTCAGCCCCAGCATTTT.

This clone was recorded only once. The chain employs TRBV5-1 and TRBJ2-2; 11 nucleotides match TRBD1. With 4 bases clipped from V and 4 bases from J, the junction kept 6 bases outside the gene matches. The germline gives CDR1 SGHRS, CDR2 YFSETQ. The CDR3 is made up of 16 amino acids. The chain's CDR3 is CASSPGTGGFTGELFF. DNA for the CDR3: TGCGCCAGCAGCCCTGGGACAGGGGGATTCACCGGGGAGCTGTTTTTT. Using reference TRBV5-1 and TRBJ2-2 for the parts outside the CDR3, the full variable domain is KAGVTQTPRYLIKTRGQQVTLSCSPISGHRSVSWYQQTPGQGLQFLFEYFSETQRNKGNFPGRFSGRQFSNSRSEMNVSTLELGDSALYLCASSPGTGGFTGELFFGEGSRLTVL.

The rearrangement joins TRBV19 to TRBJ2-5, with TRBD2 as a possible D gene (5 bases). In germline, CDR1 is LNHDA, CDR2 SQIVND (reference sequence). CDR3 length equals 14 residues. V was clipped by 6 bases and J by 2 bases, with 13 bases between them. The CDR3 sequence: CASRQTGGQETQYF. The CDR3 bases are TGTGCCAGTAGGCAGACTGGCGGGCAAGAGACCCAGTACTTC.

This chain links TRBV6-6 with TRBJ2-1; D unclear. The length of the CDR3 is 13 residues. Germline CDR1 is MNHNY and CDR2 is SVGAGI (reference sequence). The V gene lost 6 bases and the J gene lost 9 bases, with 15 bases spanning the gap. CDR3 protein: CASRRDAAAEQFF. The CDR3 DNA follows: TGTGCCAGCAGGAGAGATGCGGCTGCTGAGCAGTTCTTC.

V gene TRBV18 combines with J gene TRBJ1-1; the match to TRBD1 covers 8 bases. Germline V CDR1 and CDR2: KGHSH, LQKENI. This CDR3 is 13 amino acids long. Trimming removed 1 base from V and 5 bases from J; junction bases left unmatched: 0. The CDR3 spells CASSPRQGTEAFF. CDR3 in DNA: TGTGCCAGCTCACCACGACAGGGGACTGAAGCTTTCTTT.

V is TRBV4-2 and J is TRBJ1-6, with 9 bases aligning to TRBD1. Germline CDR1 is LGHNA and CDR2 is YNFKEQ. This CDR3 region has 17 residues. V shed 3 bases, J shed 9 bases, and the junction held 12 bases outside the gene matches. The CDR3 region is CASSHTLQGAISSPLHF. As DNA, the CDR3 is TGTGCCAGCAGCCACACTTTACAGGGGGCAATATCTTCACCCCTCCACTTT.

The chain carries TRBV12-3 or TRBV12-4 and TRBJ2-5, with no clear D. The CDR3 is made up of 13 amino acids. V was clipped by 3 bases and J by 0 bases, with 5 bases between them. CDR3 nucleotides: TGTGCCAGCAGTTTCAACAACCAAGAGACCCAGTACTTC. Its protein is CASSFNNQETQYF.

This clone was observed a few times. V gene TRBV4-3 combines with J gene TRBJ2-7, with D perhaps matching TRBD2 (6 bases). This CDR3 comprises 15 residues. V was pared by 0 bases and J by 0 bases, with 9 bases between. Germline assignment: CDR1 LGHNA and CDR2 YSLEER. CDR3 nucleotides: TGCGCCAGCAGCCAAGATAGCGGTAGCTCCTACGAGCAGTACTTC. Translation gives CASSQDSGSSYEQYF.